A selection of T cell receptor beta chains follows, all from one sample in a study of OX40 agonist ivuxolimab in advanced cancers. Libraries were prepared by immunoSEQ multiplex PCR; TCRdb keeps only in-frame clonotypes and omits some of them. The sample records around 99,000 clones, around 90% being singletons. The specimen was CD4+ or CD8+ T cells sorted from blood, collected in a trial of the OX40 agonist ivuxolimab. Receptor source: an adult with an advanced solid tumor such as melanoma, head and neck, liver or kidney cancer. Both conserved end residues are part of each CDR3. Each record gives: clone size, D gene, J gene, V gene, CDR3 protein, CDR3 DNA. The D gene is left open where the match is weak. Part of the rows lack a size; the others show once, few, many or a class for expanded clones.

size: .
D: .
J: TRBJ1-5
V: TRBV28
CDR3: CASSSDSAPEQPQHF
DNA: TGTGCCAGCAGTTCGGACAGTGCCCCGGAGCAGCCCCAGCATTTT

size: .
D: TRBD1
J: TRBJ1-1
V: TRBV7-9
CDR3: CASSGDHRGGAFF
DNA: TGTGCCAGCAGCGGAGACCACAGGGGAGGAGCTTTCTTT

size: once
D: .
J: TRBJ2-7
V: TRBV6-6
CDR3: CASSYSAGRPAYEQYF
DNA: TGTGCCAGCAGTTACTCGGCAGGGCGACCCGCCTACGAGCAGTACTTC

size: .
D: TRBD1
J: TRBJ1-2
V: TRBV6-6
CDR3: CASSYGTGGDVGYTF
DNA: TGTGCCAGCAGTTACGGGACAGGGGGCGATGTTGGCTACACCTTC

size: .
D: .
J: TRBJ2-3
V: TRBV9
CDR3: CASSRLLENGVTQYF
DNA: TGTGCCAGCAGCCGCCTACTAGAGAACGGGGTTACGCAGTATTTT

size: .
D: .
J: TRBJ2-3
V: TRBV5-6
CDR3: CASSLVGRTITDTQYF
DNA: TGTGCCAGCAGCTTGGTAGGGCGGACGATCACAGATACGCAGTATTTT

size: .
D: .
J: TRBJ2-4
V: TRBV29-1
CDR3: CSVEPGGDIQYF
DNA: TGCAGCGTTGAACCAGGGGGGGACATTCAGTACTTC

size: .
D: TRBD1
J: TRBJ2-2
V: TRBV19
CDR3: CATTGTGGMTGELFF
DNA: TGTGCCACAACCGGGACAGGGGGAATGACCGGGGAGCTGTTTTTT

size: .
D: TRBD2
J: TRBJ2-7
V: TRBV10-2
CDR3: CASTARAGEYEQYF
DNA: TGCGCCAGCACCGCCCGCGCGGGAGAGTACGAGCAGTACTTC

size: .
D: .
J: TRBJ2-5
V: TRBV5-1
CDR3: CASSSPTGIEGTQYF
DNA: TGCGCCAGCAGCTCGCCGACAGGCATTGAAGGGACCCAGTACTTC

size: few
D: TRBD2
J: TRBJ2-7
V: TRBV19
CDR3: CASSIRTSALGSYEQYF
DNA: TGTGCCAGTAGTATTCGGACTAGCGCGTTGGGCTCCTACGAGCAGTACTTC

size: .
D: .
J: TRBJ2-7
V: TRBV7-2
CDR3: CASSSQQSHTKQYF
DNA: TGTGCCAGCAGCTCCCAGCAATCGCACACGAAGCAGTACTTC

size: .
D: TRBD1
J: TRBJ2-7
V: TRBV7-6
CDR3: CASSTRQGGSYEQYF
DNA: TGTGCCAGCAGCACGCGACAGGGGGGTAGCTACGAGCAGTACTTC

size: .
D: .
J: TRBJ1-2
V: TRBV11-2
CDR3: CASSLATVTGIYGYTF
DNA: TGTGCCAGCAGCTTAGCCACCGTCACAGGGATCTATGGCTACACCTTC

size: once
D: TRBD1
J: TRBJ1-2
V: TRBV5-1
CDR3: CASSLSPAGGAGGGYTF
DNA: TGCGCCAGCAGCTTGAGTCCGGCAGGGGGCGCAGGGGGTGGCTACACCTTC

size: .
D: .
J: TRBJ2-5
V: TRBV15
CDR3: CATSRGMETQYF
DNA: TGTGCCACCAGTAGGGGGATGGAGACCCAGTACTTC

size: .
D: .
J: TRBJ1-1
V: TRBV28
CDR3: CASITNTEAFF
DNA: TGTGCCAGCATCACCAACACTGAAGCTTTCTTT

size: .
D: .
J: TRBJ2-1
V: TRBV18
CDR3: CASSPLADPNNEQFF
DNA: TGTGCCAGCTCACCACTCGCGGACCCAAACAATGAGCAGTTCTTC

size: .
D: TRBD1
J: TRBJ2-7
V: TRBV6-5
CDR3: CASSYSKPDRGHEQYF
DNA: TGTGCCAGCAGTTACTCGAAGCCCGACAGGGGACACGAGCAGTACTTC

size: few
D: TRBD2
J: TRBJ2-5
V: TRBV30
CDR3: CAWKQLAGVETQYF
DNA: TGTGCCTGGAAACAACTAGCGGGGGTAGAGACCCAGTACTTC

size: .
D: TRBD2
J: TRBJ2-2
V: TRBV5-4
CDR3: CASTRSGAGTGELFF
DNA: TGTGCCAGCACCAGGAGCGGGGCGGGCACCGGGGAGCTGTTTTTT

size: .
D: TRBD1
J: TRBJ2-2
V: TRBV27
CDR3: CASRDEQGAISGELFF
DNA: TGTGCCAGCAGGGACGAACAGGGGGCAATTTCCGGGGAGCTGTTTTTT

size: .
D: .
J: TRBJ1-5
V: TRBV7-9
CDR3: CASGPGARSNQPQHF
DNA: TGTGCCAGCGGGCCGGGGGCGAGGAGCAATCAGCCCCAGCATTTT

size: .
D: .
J: TRBJ2-6
V: TRBV5-6
CDR3: CASSLDPAGTSGANVLTF
DNA: TGTGCCAGCAGCTTGGATCCGGCAGGGACTTCAGGGGCCAACGTCCTGACTTTC

size: .
D: TRBD1
J: TRBJ1-5
V: TRBV5-1
CDR3: CASSADRRNQPQHF
DNA: TGCGCCAGCAGCGCGGACAGGCGCAATCAGCCCCAGCATTTT

size: .
D: .
J: TRBJ1-2
V: TRBV5-6
CDR3: CASSLGTETLYGYTF
DNA: TGTGCCAGCAGCTTGGGGACGGAAACGCTATATGGCTACACCTTC

size: .
D: .
J: TRBJ2-4
V: TRBV27
CDR3: CASSLWRGNIQYF
DNA: TGTGCCAGCAGTTTATGGCGGGGAAACATTCAGTACTTC

size: .
D: .
J: TRBJ2-7
V: TRBV28
CDR3: CASTTGGTGSYEQYF
DNA: TGTGCCAGCACCACGGGGGGGACAGGGTCCTACGAGCAGTACTTC

size: .
D: TRBD2
J: TRBJ2-5
V: TRBV5-6
CDR3: CASSLLAGVREETQYF
DNA: TGTGCCAGCAGCCTACTAGCGGGAGTACGGGAGGAGACCCAGTACTTC

size: once
D: .
J: TRBJ2-5
V: TRBV11-2
CDR3: CASSLDQETQYF
DNA: TGTGCCAGCAGCTTAGACCAAGAGACCCAGTACTTC

size: once
D: TRBD2
J: TRBJ2-2
V: TRBV4-3
CDR3: CASSQELAGSPRGELFF
DNA: TGCGCCAGCAGCCAAGAACTAGCGGGTTCCCCCCGAGGGGAGCTGTTTTTT

size: .
D: .
J: TRBJ1-5
V: TRBV5-5
CDR3: CASSLEPGAKPQHF
DNA: TGTGCCAGCAGCTTGGAGCCCGGTGCGAAGCCCCAGCATTTT

size: .
D: .
J: TRBJ2-1
V: TRBV7-9
CDR3: CASSGGSYNEQFF
DNA: TGTGCCAGCAGCGGGGGCTCCTACAATGAGCAGTTCTTC

size: .
D: .
J: TRBJ1-2
V: TRBV28
CDR3: CASSPGTSYGYTF
DNA: TGTGCCAGCAGTCCCGGGACAAGCTATGGCTACACCTTC

size: .
D: TRBD1
J: TRBJ1-2
V: TRBV5-4
CDR3: CASSLNGGQGRFGYTF
DNA: TGTGCCAGCAGCTTGAATGGCGGACAGGGGAGGTTTGGCTACACCTTC

size: .
D: .
J: TRBJ1-5
V: TRBV9
CDR3: CASSVGQFNQPQHF
DNA: TGTGCCAGCAGCGTAGGACAGTTCAATCAGCCCCAGCATTTT

size: .
D: .
J: TRBJ2-1
V: TRBV19
CDR3: CASTWFPGSSSYNEQFF
DNA: TGTGCCAGTACTTGGTTTCCGGGGTCGAGCTCCTACAATGAGCAGTTCTTC

size: .
D: .
J: TRBJ1-6
V: TRBV4-2
CDR3: CASSQIGEFPLHF
DNA: TGTGCCAGCAGCCAAATAGGCGAGTTTCCCCTCCACTTT

size: .
D: .
J: TRBJ2-7
V: TRBV5-1
CDR3: CASSKGPGEQYF
DNA: TGCGCCAGCAGCAAGGGCCCGGGGGAGCAGTACTTC

size: .
D: TRBD2
J: TRBJ2-1
V: TRBV5-1
CDR3: CASTSRGGVDNEQFF
DNA: TGCGCCAGCACCTCCCGTGGGGGGGTCGACAATGAGCAGTTCTTC

size: .
D: TRBD1
J: TRBJ1-2
V: TRBV18
CDR3: CASSPGRQGDYGYTF
DNA: TGTGCCAGCTCACCTGGACGACAGGGCGACTATGGCTACACCTTC

size: .
D: TRBD1
J: TRBJ1-1
V: TRBV15
CDR3: CATSTRTGNTEAFF
DNA: TGTGCCACCAGCACCCGGACAGGTAACACTGAAGCTTTCTTT

size: once
D: TRBD2
J: TRBJ2-1
V: TRBV7-2
CDR3: CASSLAGLVLNEQFF
DNA: TGTGCCAGCAGCTTAGCGGGACTAGTTTTGAATGAGCAGTTCTTC

size: .
D: .
J: TRBJ1-1
V: TRBV28
CDR3: CASSQVAHTEAFF
DNA: TGTGCCAGCAGCCAAGTGGCGCACACTGAAGCTTTCTTT

size: .
D: TRBD1
J: TRBJ2-1
V: TRBV7-2
CDR3: CASSLGQGSYNEQFF
DNA: TGTGCCAGCAGCTTAGGACAGGGCTCGTACAATGAGCAGTTCTTC

size: .
D: .
J: TRBJ2-5
V: TRBV5-1
CDR3: CASSFPEQETQYF
DNA: TGCGCCAGCAGCTTCCCTGAACAAGAGACCCAGTACTTC

size: .
D: .
J: TRBJ1-2
V: TRBV5-6
CDR3: CASSSGPYGYTF
DNA: TGTGCCAGCAGCTCTGGGCCCTATGGCTACACCTTC

size: .
D: .
J: TRBJ1-1
V: TRBV18
CDR3: CASSPNTEAFF
DNA: TGTGCCAGCTCACCCAACACTGAAGCTTTCTTT

size: .
D: TRBD2
J: TRBJ2-7
V: TRBV6-5
CDR3: CASSYRRGLGGEQYF
DNA: TGTGCCAGCAGTTATAGGAGGGGCCTGGGAGGGGAGCAGTACTTC

size: .
D: .
J: TRBJ1-6
V: TRBV5-6
CDR3: CASSHNSPLHF
DNA: TGTGCCAGCAGTCATAATTCACCCCTCCACTTT

size: .
D: .
J: TRBJ1-4
V: TRBV19
CDR3: CASSIVSDVEKLFF
DNA: TGTGCCAGTAGTATAGTCTCGGACGTTGAAAAACTGTTTTTT

size: .
D: TRBD2
J: TRBJ2-7
V: TRBV27
CDR3: CASTSGDPYEQYF
DNA: TGTGCCAGCACTAGCGGGGATCCCTACGAGCAGTACTTC

size: once
D: TRBD2
J: TRBJ2-7
V: TRBV5-1
CDR3: CASSLASLAGTYEQYF
DNA: TGCGCCAGCAGCTTGGCCTCACTAGCGGGTACCTACGAGCAGTACTTC

size: .
D: TRBD2
J: TRBJ2-1
V: TRBV28
CDR3: CASSGPGLAGGPILDEQFF
DNA: TGTGCCAGCAGCGGGCCGGGACTAGCGGGAGGGCCGATTCTGGATGAGCAGTTCTTC